A selection of T cell receptor beta chains follows, all from one sample in a study of CXCR3-negative and CXCR3-positive naive CD8 T cells. TCRdb reanalyzed the 5' RACE reads, giving one entry per CDR3 protein sequence and no DNA. With about 40,000 distinct CDR3 sequences in the sample, the ten largest clones hold more than 7.5%. What was sequenced was memory CD8+ T cells from blood. These receptors were taken from a human donor in good health. Some clones in this sample may be carry-over from other donors' samples. Both conserved end residues are part of each CDR3. Fields, in order: J gene, V gene, clone size, CDR3 protein. For some rows the clone size is stated as once, few or many, or as a class when expanded; others skip it.

j_call: TRBJ2-7
v_call: TRBV20-1
clone_size: medium-sized
cdr3_aa: CSARVHERGDWYEQYF

j_call: TRBJ2-7
v_call: TRBV29-1
clone_size: -
cdr3_aa: CSVEEGYSSYEQYF

j_call: TRBJ2-2
v_call: TRBV7-8
clone_size: -
cdr3_aa: CASSLQPRTGLGTGELFF

j_call: TRBJ2-5
v_call: TRBV12-3/TRBV12-4
clone_size: -
cdr3_aa: CASSQKGLAGWVETQYF

j_call: TRBJ2-4
v_call: TRBV5-6
clone_size: -
cdr3_aa: CASSLLVPSYMNIQYF

j_call: TRBJ1-2
v_call: TRBV9
clone_size: -
cdr3_aa: CASSVGGGSYGYTF

j_call: TRBJ2-2
v_call: TRBV5-1
clone_size: -
cdr3_aa: CASRRPIAGGLAGELFF

j_call: TRBJ2-1
v_call: TRBV4-1
clone_size: -
cdr3_aa: CASSPNMGGLNEQFF

j_call: TRBJ2-2
v_call: TRBV6-5
clone_size: -
cdr3_aa: CASSGEDNTGELFF

j_call: TRBJ1-1
v_call: TRBV7-9
clone_size: -
cdr3_aa: CASSLGALGDTEAFF

j_call: TRBJ2-1
v_call: TRBV14
clone_size: -
cdr3_aa: CASSQVGLALYNEQFF

j_call: TRBJ2-1
v_call: TRBV4-3
clone_size: -
cdr3_aa: CASSPHSYNEQFF

j_call: TRBJ2-1
v_call: TRBV24-1
clone_size: -
cdr3_aa: CATSDLTSRNEQFF

j_call: TRBJ2-5
v_call: TRBV9
clone_size: -
cdr3_aa: CASSVSGGFQETQYF

j_call: TRBJ1-1
v_call: TRBV7-4
clone_size: -
cdr3_aa: CASSLDNGQGAFERHRGDTEAFF

j_call: TRBJ2-3
v_call: TRBV5-6
clone_size: -
cdr3_aa: CASSLFRGGTSTDTQYF

j_call: TRBJ2-1
v_call: TRBV4-2
clone_size: -
cdr3_aa: CASSQDPAGQIYNEQFF

j_call: TRBJ2-7
v_call: TRBV20-1
clone_size: medium-sized
cdr3_aa: CSGTSGGGYEQYF

j_call: TRBJ2-7
v_call: TRBV20-1
clone_size: -
cdr3_aa: CSARGTRNNYEQYF

j_call: TRBJ2-7
v_call: TRBV20-1
clone_size: -
cdr3_aa: CSARGMGFDAYEQYF

j_call: TRBJ2-3
v_call: TRBV15
clone_size: -
cdr3_aa: CATSRQEPTDTQYF

j_call: TRBJ2-3
v_call: TRBV7-3
clone_size: -
cdr3_aa: CASSLGLFSDTDTQYF

j_call: TRBJ2-7
v_call: TRBV7-2
clone_size: -
cdr3_aa: CASSFITGRTSFYEQYF

j_call: TRBJ2-1
v_call: TRBV5-1
clone_size: -
cdr3_aa: CASSWGVRGDLGNEQFF

j_call: TRBJ2-7
v_call: TRBV6-6
clone_size: -
cdr3_aa: CASTPLDPTGEQYF

j_call: TRBJ1-1
v_call: TRBV6-6
clone_size: -
cdr3_aa: CATQGGAGTEAFF

j_call: TRBJ1-1
v_call: TRBV20-1
clone_size: -
cdr3_aa: CSAREPRSHTEAFF

j_call: TRBJ1-2
v_call: TRBV6-2/TRBV6-3
clone_size: -
cdr3_aa: CASSYIGGANYGYTF

j_call: TRBJ1-1
v_call: TRBV7-9
clone_size: -
cdr3_aa: CASSPRTAKNTEAFF

j_call: TRBJ2-3
v_call: TRBV29-1
clone_size: -
cdr3_aa: CSVEPTQEGDTQYF

j_call: TRBJ2-7
v_call: TRBV5-1
clone_size: -
cdr3_aa: CASSGRTTAEQYF

j_call: TRBJ2-1
v_call: TRBV6-2/TRBV6-3
clone_size: -
cdr3_aa: CASSYFVSEQFF

j_call: TRBJ2-7
v_call: TRBV27
clone_size: -
cdr3_aa: CASSAGSGGEQYF

j_call: TRBJ1-2
v_call: TRBV25-1
clone_size: -
cdr3_aa: CASSGQQPLYGYTF

j_call: TRBJ1-6
v_call: TRBV10-3
clone_size: -
cdr3_aa: CAISEWQENSPLHF

j_call: TRBJ2-7
v_call: TRBV7-6
clone_size: -
cdr3_aa: CASSPGQGDEQYF

j_call: TRBJ2-5
v_call: TRBV25-1
clone_size: -
cdr3_aa: CASSERYREETQYF

j_call: TRBJ2-5
v_call: TRBV6-5
clone_size: -
cdr3_aa: CASTPGGARETQYF

j_call: TRBJ2-3
v_call: TRBV6-5
clone_size: -
cdr3_aa: CASSYSAGEGDTQYF

j_call: TRBJ2-2
v_call: TRBV28
clone_size: -
cdr3_aa: CASSPTWQVANTGELFF

j_call: TRBJ1-1
v_call: TRBV3-1
clone_size: -
cdr3_aa: CASSQRALNTEAFF